The 29 T cell receptor beta chains listed next were all sequenced from one sample in a study of OX40 agonist ivuxolimab in advanced cancers. The library was made by the immunoSEQ multiplex PCR assay. TCRdb mirrors the immuneACCESS table, restricted to in-frame sequences. Some clones are absent from its copies; in checked studies, under half trace to an unresolved V gene, and the reason for the others is unknown. The sample table holds under 20,000 clones, of which roughly 74% were seen once. Approximately 15% of the sample goes to the ten largest clones. Sequencing was performed on CD4+ or CD8+ T cells sorted from blood, taken in a trial of the OX40 agonist ivuxolimab. Receptor source: an adult with an advanced solid tumor such as melanoma, head and neck, liver or kidney cancer.

The chain is built from TRBV19 and TRBJ2-4; 8 bases align to TRBD1. CDR3 length: 12 amino acids. Germline V gene lookup returns CDR1 LNHDA and CDR2 SQIVND (reference sequence). Trimming took 6 bases from V and 13 from J; bases not matched to a gene: 8. This chain's CDR3 is CASSPGTGSQYF. CDR3 nucleotide sequence: TGTGCCAGTAGCCCAGGGACAGGAAGCCAGTACTTC.

As DNA, the CDR3 is TGCGCCAGCAGCCAAAGAGGGATGACTGCGAACACCGGGGAGCTGTTTTTT. Protein product: CASSQRGMTANTGELFF. The V call is TRBV4-3, the J call TRBJ2-2; possibly TRBD2 for D (5 bases). Trimming left V 2 bases short and J 0 bases short, with 13 bases between. CDR1 and CDR2 from the germline V gene are LGHNA and YSLEER. The CDR3 sequence is 17 residues long.

The rearrangement uses TRBV7-6 and TRBJ1-1, with 8 nucleotides matching TRBD1. There are 16 residues in the CDR3. Germline V gene data show CDR1 as SGHVS and CDR2 as FNYEAQ. V was pared by 5 bases and J by 0 bases, with 8 bases of the junction left unmatched. CDR3 DNA sequence: TGTGCCAGCAGCGAGGCCGGGACAGGAATGAACACTGAAGCTTTCTTT. Protein: CASSEAGTGMNTEAFF.

This clone is a singleton in its sample. This CDR3 reads CATVGRDSGANVLTF. CDR3 sequence (DNA): TGTGCCACCGTAGGCCGGGACTCTGGGGCCAACGTCCTGACTTTC. This chain links TRBV10-3 with TRBJ2-6; possibly TRBD2 for D (5 bases). Germline V gives CDR1 ENHRY, CDR2 SYGVKD. V was trimmed by 10 bases and J by 0 bases, leaving 13 bases between them. The CDR3 loop spans 15 amino acids.

The chain employs TRBV25-1 and TRBJ2-3; D not resolved. Germline assignment: CDR1 MGHDK and CDR2 SYGVNS. This CDR3 is built from 15 residues. Trimming took off 6 bases at V and 2 bases at J, with 15 bases between the two ends. The CDR3 is CASRDAYLNTDTQYF. CDR3 coding DNA: TGTGCCAGCAGGGACGCCTATCTAAACACAGATACGCAGTATTTT.

The CDR3, as DNA: TGTGCCAGTAGCGCCGGTAACTCCTACGAGCAGTACTTC. Its translation: CASSAGNSYEQYF. V is TRBV19 and J is TRBJ2-7; D not resolved. The V gene's germline CDR1 is LNHDA and CDR2 SQIVND (reference sequence). There are 13 residues in the CDR3. V was shortened by 6 bases and J by 0 bases, with 9 bases between the two germline ends.

The V call is TRBV30, the J call TRBJ1-4; D is uncertain. Trimming stripped 5 bases from V and 0 bases from J, with 4 bases between. The CDR3 length is 12 residues. Germline lookup yields CDR1 GTSNPN and CDR2 SVGIG (reference sequence). The CDR3, as DNA: TGTGCCTGGGGTGCAACTAATGAAAAACTGTTTTTT. It specifies CAWGATNEKLFF.

The chain carries TRBV11-1 and TRBJ2-5; 10 nucleotides align to TRBD2. Germline V gives CDR1 SGHAT, CDR2 FQDESV (reference sequence). The CDR3 consists of 17 residues. The V and J ends lost 4 bases and 2 bases, in that order; junction bases with no gene match: 10. Written as DNA, the CDR3 is TGTGCCAGCAGCTCCTTACCCGGGACTAGCGTACAAGAGACCCAGTACTTC. It codes for CASSSLPGTSVQETQYF.

CDR3 bases: TGTGCCAGCAGTTACTTTGCGGGACAGGGGGGCTACACCTTC. Translation: CASSYFAGQGGYTF. This chain connects TRBV6-6 to TRBJ1-2; 10 positions match TRBD1. Germline V gene lookup returns CDR1 MNHNY and CDR2 SVGAGI (reference sequence). The CDR3 is made up of 14 amino acids. V gave up 1 base and J gave up 8 bases; unmatched junction bases: 4.

The chain uses TRBV7-2 and TRBJ1-5; D call uncertain. The germline CDR1 and CDR2 sequences are SGHTA and FQGNSA. This CDR3 region has 14 residues. V was pared by 1 base and J by 7 bases, with 11 bases between. In nucleotides, the CDR3 is TGTGCCAGCAGCTTAGGAGGGAGGCTGCAGCCCCAGCATTTT. This sequence encodes CASSLGGRLQPQHF. The whole variable domain, filled in from reference TRBV7-2 and TRBJ1-5, reads GAGVSQSPSNKVTEKGKDVELRCDPISGHTALYWYRQSLGQGLEFLIYFQGNSAPDKSGLPSDRFSAERTGGSVSTLTIQRTQQEDSAVYLCASSLGGRLQPQHFGDGTRLSIL.

The rearrangement uses TRBV7-2 and TRBJ1-2; D unclear. The V gene lost 2 bases and the J gene lost 8 bases, with 12 bases spanning the gap. This CDR3 region has 13 residues. In germline, CDR1 is SGHTA, CDR2 FQGNSA. The DNA for the CDR3 is TGTGCCAGCAGCTTATTCGCACTCGGGGGCTACACCTTC. This encodes CASSLFALGGYTF.

V usage is TRBV11-2 and J usage is TRBJ2-3; TRBD1 or TRBD2 may be the D gene (5 bases each). Trimming removed 2 bases at V and 3 bases at J, with 18 bases between. The V gene's germline CDR1 is SGHAT and CDR2 FQNNGV. This CDR3 spans 17 amino acids. CDR3 in amino acids: CASSLNSVGAATDTQYF. The CDR3 DNA is TGTGCCAGCAGCTTAAATAGCGTAGGGGCAGCGACAGATACGCAGTATTTT.

This clone was recorded only once. Within the sample, other DNA sequences also encode this same CDR3. V and J are TRBV9 and TRBJ2-5; D not certain. Trimming shortened V by 0 bases and J by 4 bases, and 4 bases separated the two germline ends. The germline CDR1 and CDR2 sequences are SGDLS and YYNGEE. The CDR3 is made up of 12 amino acids. The CDR3 nucleotides read TGTGCCAGCAGCGTAGGAGGAGAGACCCAGTACTTC. Translation: CASSVGGETQYF.

The chain has TRBV5-8 and TRBJ2-3; D possibly corresponds to TRBD2 (5 bases). Trimming took off 10 bases at V and 1 base at J, with 13 bases between the two ends. Germline lookup yields CDR1 SGHTS and CDR2 YDEGEE. The CDR3 runs 13 residues. The CDR3 DNA reads as TGTGCCTCCACAGTGGGAGGCACAGATACGCAGTATTTT. Translation gives CASTVGGTDTQYF.

The genes are TRBV4-2 and TRBJ2-3, with 9 bases fitting TRBD2. This CDR3 spans 16 amino acids. Germline CDR1 reads LGHNA; CDR2 reads YNFKEQ. Trimming removed 0 bases from V and 4 bases from J; junction bases left unmatched: 5. CDR3 bases: TGTGCCAGCAGCCAAGAAAGAGGCGGGGGGGCAGATACGCAGTATTTT. Residues: CASSQERGGGADTQYF.

The genes are TRBV5-6 and TRBJ2-5; the D gene is possibly TRBD2 (6 bases). The V gene's germline CDR1 is SGHDT and CDR2 YYEEEE. The CDR3 has 15 amino acids. The V end lost 0 bases, the J end lost 5 bases, and 14 bases lay between the germline ends. The CDR3 sequence: CASSLATGGRETQYF. The CDR3 DNA reads TGTGCCAGCAGCTTGGCCACCGGGGGTCGGGAGACCCAGTACTTC.

This chain links TRBV6-4 with TRBJ2-6; 7 bases map to TRBD1. V lost 3 bases, J lost 0 bases, and 8 bases stayed unmatched. The V gene's germline CDR1 is MRHNA and CDR2 SNTAGT. This CDR3 comprises 18 residues. The CDR3 DNA reads TGTGCCAGCAGTGAGAACAGGGGTCGAAGCTCTGGGGCCAACGTCCTGACTTTC. Encoded protein: CASSENRGRSSGANVLTF.

V gene TRBV19 combines with J gene TRBJ1-1, with 9 bases aligning to TRBD1. This CDR3 is built from 15 residues. With 5 bases clipped from V and 5 bases from J, the junction kept 9 bases outside the gene matches. Germline V gene sequence: CDR1 LNHDA, CDR2 SQIVND (reference sequence). Written as DNA, the CDR3 is TGTGCCAGTAGTTCCGGGACAGGGAAAGGAACTGAAGCTTTCTTT. This gives the protein CASSSGTGKGTEAFF.

The chain employs TRBV25-1 and TRBJ1-3; D not resolved. This CDR3 spans 12 amino acids. In germline, CDR1 is MGHDK, CDR2 SYGVNS. Trimming took off 5 bases at V and 4 bases at J, with 6 bases between the two ends. The CDR3 nucleotides are TGTGCCAGCAGTCCCCAGGGAAACACCATATATTTT. It encodes CASSPQGNTIYF.

The J gene is TRBJ2-5, the V gene TRBV5-1, with TRBD2 matching over 7 bases. Germline V CDR1 and CDR2: SGHRS, YFSETQ. Trimming cost V 1 base and J 2 bases; bases outside gene matches: 5. The CDR3 runs 15 residues. This chain's CDR3 is CASSLIAGAQETQYF. For the CDR3, the DNA is TGCGCCAGCAGCTTGATAGCGGGCGCTCAAGAGACCCAGTACTTC.

This chain joins TRBV5-6 and TRBJ2-1, with 8 bases fitting TRBD2. The trim removed 2 bases at V and 1 base at J, leaving 2 bases unmatched. CDR3 length: 15 amino acids. Germline values: CDR1 SGHDT, CDR2 YYEEEE. The CDR3 DNA sequence: TGTGCCAGCAGCTTAATAGCGGGGTCCTACAATGAGCAGTTCTTC. This codes for CASSLIAGSYNEQFF.

The chain links TRBV5-1 to TRBJ1-1; the D is unclear. Germline V CDR1 and CDR2: SGHRS, YFSETQ. The V end lost 6 bases, the J end lost 3 bases, and 15 bases lay between the germline ends. This CDR3 comprises 14 residues. Here the CDR3 DNA reads TGCGCCAGCAACGGATGGGGTGAGGACACTGAAGCTTTCTTT. Protein sequence: CASNGWGEDTEAFF. The full variable domain, its missing parts supplied by reference TRBV5-1 and TRBJ1-1, is KAGVTQTPRYLIKTRGQQVTLSCSPISGHRSVSWYQQTPGQGLQFLFEYFSETQRNKGNFPGRFSGRQFSNSRSEMNVSTLELGDSALYLCASNGWGEDTEAFFGQGTRLTVV.

The chain couples TRBV30 to TRBJ1-2; a weak D match, TRBD1 (6 bases). V was pared by 3 bases and J by 0 bases, with 11 bases between. The CDR3 contains 14 residues. Germline CDR1 and CDR2: GTSNPN and SVGIG (reference sequence). The DNA of the CDR3 is TGTGCCTGGAGGAAACAGGGAACTAACTATGGCTACACCTTC. It specifies CAWRKQGTNYGYTF.

The sample holds one count of this clone. This chain joins TRBV7-9 and TRBJ2-1, with D tentatively TRBD1 or TRBD2 (5 bases each). From germline, CDR1 is SEHNR and CDR2 FQNEAQ (reference sequence). There are 13 residues in the CDR3. V gave up 4 bases and J gave up 9 bases, with 13 bases separating them. The chain's CDR3 is CASSSERGGEQFF. CDR3 nucleotide sequence: TGTGCCAGCAGCTCCGAGAGGGGCGGTGAGCAGTTCTTC.

The chain uses TRBV5-4 and TRBJ2-3; D unclear. V was clipped by 0 bases and J by 6 bases, with 5 bases between them. CDR3 length: 12 amino acids. The germline V gene has CDR1 SGHNT and CDR2 YYREEE (reference sequence). The CDR3 spells CASSLVWDTQYF. DNA for the CDR3: TGTGCCAGCAGCTTGGTCTGGGATACGCAGTATTTT.

Points on this clone: The same CDR3 is also encoded by other DNA sequences in this sample. The rearrangement links TRBV18 to TRBJ1-1; no firm D call. The CDR3 totals 13 residues. The ends were cut back, 2 bases at V and 0 bases at J, with 4 bases in the middle. In germline, CDR1 is KGHSH, CDR2 LQKENI. For the CDR3, the DNA is TGTGCCAGCTCACCAGGATTGAACACTGAAGCTTTCTTT. This codes for CASSPGLNTEAFF.

V usage is TRBV15 and J usage is TRBJ2-5; TRBD2 might be the D (6 bases). Trimming removed 5 bases from V and 5 bases from J, with 15 bases in between. This CDR3 region has 14 residues. CDR1 is LNHNV, CDR2 YYDKDF, per germline (reference sequence). The CDR3 reads CATSPLRGWETQYF. For the CDR3, the DNA is TGTGCCACCAGCCCCCTCCGGGGGTGGGAGACCCAGTACTTC. Full variable domain (outside the CDR3, taken from reference TRBV15 and TRBJ2-5): DAMVIQNPRYQVTQFGKPVTLSCSQTLNHNVMYWYQQKSSQAPKLLFHYYDKDFNNEADTPDNFQSRRPNTSFCFLDIRSPGLGDTAMYLCATSPLRGWETQYFGPGTRLLVL.

This sequence joins TRBV7-9 and TRBJ2-6; D is unclear. Between the trimmed V and J ends, which lost 3 bases and 1 base, there was a span of 4 bases. This CDR3 has 14 residues. Germline-derived CDR1 and CDR2 are SEHNR and FQNEAQ (reference sequence). In nucleotides, the CDR3 is TGTGCCAGCAGCTTTTTATCTGGGGCCAACGTCCTGACTTTC. It translates to CASSFLSGANVLTF.

V gene TRBV29-1 combines with J gene TRBJ2-1; 8 bases are shared with TRBD1. CDR1 SQVTM and CDR2 ANQGSEA come from the germline V gene. This CDR3 region has 13 residues. CDR3 amino acids: CTSRQGAYNEQFF. The DNA for the CDR3 is TGCACCTCACGGCAGGGGGCATACAATGAGCAGTTCTTC.